The 9 T cell receptor beta chains below all came from one sample that was sequenced in a study of blood T cell repertoires in COVID-19. Clones were read by immunoSEQ multiplex PCR, and TCRdb kept only the in-frame ones, dropping some. This table holds roughly 340,000 clones, over 70% found once. Sequenced sample: peripheral blood. The receptors stem from a woman aged 50 to 60 with COVID-19, enrolled during active disease.

The chain carries TRBV6-5 and TRBJ2-2; D remains ambiguous. The germline CDR1 and CDR2 sequences are MNHEY and SVGAGI. V was shortened by 2 bases and J by 4 bases, with 14 bases between the two germline ends. The CDR3 spans 16 residues. The CDR3 nucleotides read TGTGCCAGCAGTTACGAGACTCCAAGAGGCACCGGGGAGCTGTTTTTT. This translates into CASSYETPRGTGELFF.

The chain recombines TRBV27 with TRBJ2-7; 8 nucleotides align to TRBD1. The junction had 10 bases not matched to a gene; V was cut back by 6 bases and J by 3 bases. Germline V lookup: CDR1 MNHEY, CDR2 SMNVEV (reference sequence). The CDR3 is 15 amino acids. CDR3 loop: CASRRLDRANYEQYF. CDR3 sequence (DNA): TGTGCCAGCAGGAGACTGGACAGGGCGAACTACGAGCAGTACTTC.

The chain links TRBV19 to TRBJ1-5, with D perhaps TRBD1 (5 bases). Germline V gives CDR1 LNHDA, CDR2 SQIVND (reference sequence). This CDR3 is built from 16 residues. The V end lost 7 bases, the J end lost 3 bases, and 19 bases lay between the germline ends. The DNA for the CDR3 is TGTGCCAGTATAGGGAAGGGGAGGGATTACAATCAGCCCCAGCATTTT. It yields the protein CASIGKGRDYNQPQHF.

There are many counts of this clone. This chain uses TRBV12-5 with TRBJ1-1; D is unresolved. Trimming pared 0 bases from V and 5 bases from J, leaving 7 bases between. The CDR3 runs 13 residues. In germline, CDR1 is LGHNT, CDR2 FRNRAP. In DNA, the CDR3 is TGTGCTAGTGGTTTGGTACGAGGGACTGAAGCTTTCTTT. It yields the protein CASGLVRGTEAFF.

This clone was seen once. The chain uses TRBV6-4 and TRBJ1-5, with D maybe TRBD1 (6 bases). Deletions cut 6 bases from V and 2 bases from J, with 14 bases between. The germline V gene encodes CDR1 MRHNA and CDR2 SNTAGT. The CDR3 has 15 residues. CDR3 nucleotide sequence: TGTGCCAGCAGGAAGCAGGGGCCAGGCAATCAGCCCCAGCATTTT. It yields the protein CASRKQGPGNQPQHF.

The rearrangement joins TRBV10-3 to TRBJ1-1, with D unresolved. V lost 2 bases, J lost 3 bases, and 4 bases lay in between. Germline lookup yields CDR1 ENHRY and CDR2 SYGVKD. The CDR3 has 12 amino acids. DNA for the CDR3: TGTGCCATCAGTGAGCGGGACACTGAAGCTTTCTTT. It translates to CAISERDTEAFF.

The chain couples TRBV29-1 to TRBJ2-7, with a possible D match to TRBD1 (5 bases). V shed 6 bases and J shed 0 bases, with 15 bases lying between them. Per the germline V gene, CDR1 is SQVTM and CDR2 is ANQGSEA. The CDR3 runs 14 residues. The DNA for the CDR3 is TGCAGCGTCCTGAACAGGTCGCGCTCCTACGAGCAGTACTTC. It specifies CSVLNRSRSYEQYF.

In its sample, this clone was seen a few times. The V gene is TRBV27, the J gene TRBJ2-7; 8 bases map to TRBD2. V gave up 2 bases and J gave up 2 bases; unmatched junction bases: 8. Germline V gene lookup returns CDR1 MNHEY and CDR2 SMNVEV (reference sequence). This CDR3 spans 16 amino acids. The CDR3 nucleotides read TGTGCCAGCAGTTTAGCCGGCGGGAGGTCCCCCTACGAGCAGTACTTC. Translating it yields CASSLAGGRSPYEQYF.

The chain couples TRBV7-9 to TRBJ2-1, with D possibly matching TRBD2 (6 bases). Germline loops: CDR1 SEHNR, CDR2 FQNEAQ (reference sequence). Trimming shortened V by 8 bases and J by 4 bases, and 12 bases separated the two germline ends. This CDR3 spans 13 amino acids. DNA of the CDR3: TGTGCCAGCCTATCAGGGACTTACAATGAGCAGTTCTTC. Protein sequence: CASLSGTYNEQFF. Supplemented by reference TRBV7-9 and TRBJ2-1, the full variable domain reads DTGVSQNPRHKITKRGQNVTFRCDPISEHNRLYWYRQTLGQGPEFLTYFQNEAQLEKSRLLSDRFSAERPKGSFSTLEIQRTEQGDSAMYLCASLSGTYNEQFFGPGTRLTVL.